This passage covers 24 T cell receptor beta chains from one sample sequenced in a study of OX40 agonist ivuxolimab in advanced cancers. Measured with immunoSEQ multiplex PCR; TCRdb has only the in-frame clones, and not every one. The table records 30,000 to 45,000 clones, about 89% of them present only once. The specimen was CD4+ or CD8+ T cells sorted from blood, collected in a trial of the OX40 agonist ivuxolimab. These TCRs come from an adult with an advanced solid tumor such as melanoma, head and neck, liver or kidney cancer.

In this sample, this clone turned up once. The chain uses TRBV19 and TRBJ1-2; D may be TRBD1 (5 bases). V was trimmed by 3 bases and J by 7 bases, leaving 9 bases between them. Per germline, CDR1 LNHDA and CDR2 SQIVND (reference sequence). The CDR3 is made up of 12 amino acids. The CDR3 coding sequence is TGTGCCAGTAGTATTTCAGGGTTTGGCTACACCTTC. Its protein product is CASSISGFGYTF.

The chain links TRBV28 to TRBJ1-6; TRBD1 matches at 8 bases. V trimming: 7 bases; J trimming: 8 bases; junction bases outside the gene matches: 10. The CDR3 spans 15 residues. Looked up from germline, CDR1 is MDHEN and CDR2 is SYDVKM. This CDR3 is CASTEQTGVHSPLHF. CDR3 coding DNA: TGTGCCAGCACGGAACAGACAGGGGTCCATTCACCCCTCCACTTT.

This chain uses TRBV7-3 with TRBJ2-2; the match to TRBD2 covers 8 bases. V dropped 5 bases and J dropped 0; count of bases not matched to a gene: 2. Looked up from germline, CDR1 is SGHTA and CDR2 is FQGTGA. The CDR3 runs 15 residues. In DNA, the CDR3 is TGTGCCAGCAGCCGGGGACTAGCGAACACCGGGGAGCTGTTTTTT. It is translated as CASSRGLANTGELFF.

The V call is TRBV4-2, the J call TRBJ2-3; TRBD1 matches at 12 bases. The germline V gene has CDR1 LGHNA and CDR2 YNFKEQ. CDR3 length equals 16 residues. With 1 base clipped from V and 4 bases from J, the junction kept 3 bases outside the gene matches. The CDR3 region has the DNA TGTGCCAGCAGCCAAGTCGGGACAGGGGGCGCAGATACGCAGTATTTT. Its protein product is CASSQVGTGGADTQYF.

V and J are TRBV5-4 and TRBJ2-7; D possibly corresponds to TRBD2 (5 bases). Germline V lookup: CDR1 SGHNT, CDR2 YYREEE (reference sequence). CDR3 size: 14 residues. The V gene lost 4 bases and the J gene lost 6 bases, with 17 bases spanning the gap. The CDR3 protein is CASSRPLSGSEQYF. The CDR3, as DNA: TGTGCCAGCAGCCGGCCTTTAAGTGGGAGCGAGCAGTACTTC.

The chain combines TRBV7-9 with TRBJ2-7; D remains unclear. Germline CDR1 reads SEHNR; CDR2 reads FQNEAQ (reference sequence). The V end lost 5 bases, the J end lost 9 bases, and 14 bases lay between the germline ends. The CDR3 is 12 amino acids. CDR3 amino acids: CASSQVDGVQYF. DNA of the CDR3: TGTGCCAGCAGCCAAGTGGACGGTGTGCAGTACTTC. Complete variable domain (other parts from reference TRBV7-9 and TRBJ2-7): DTGVSQNPRHKITKRGQNVTFRCDPISEHNRLYWYRQTLGQGPEFLTYFQNEAQLEKSRLLSDRFSAERPKGSFSTLEIQRTEQGDSAMYLCASSQVDGVQYFGPGTRLTVT.

This chain uses TRBV4-1 with TRBJ2-5; 10 nucleotides line up with TRBD2. J was trimmed by 5 bases and V by 7 bases; bases with no gene match: 4. Germline CDR1 reads MGHRA; CDR2 reads YSYEKL. The CDR3 has 13 residues. CDR3 loop: CASKREGRETQYF. The CDR3 DNA sequence: TGCGCCAGCAAGCGGGAGGGCCGTGAGACCCAGTACTTC.

The genes are TRBV6-6 and TRBJ1-2, with TRBD1 matching over 8 bases. J gave up 6 bases and V 4 bases, and 13 bases lay outside the gene matches. The CDR3 loop spans 16 amino acids. CDR1 and CDR2 from the germline V gene are MNHNY and SVGAGI (reference sequence). The CDR3 sequence: CASSSRQGAHRNGYTF. The CDR3 DNA reads as TGTGCCAGCAGTTCTCGGCAGGGGGCGCACAGGAATGGCTACACCTTC.

V usage is TRBV4-1 and J usage is TRBJ2-1; D unresolved. Germline CDR1 MGHRA, CDR2 YSYEKL. With 3 bases removed from V and 4 bases from J, the gap between germline ends came to 10 bases. This CDR3 is 14 amino acids long. The DNA for the CDR3 is TGCGCCAGCAGCCATGATGGACCTTACAATGAGCAGTTCTTC. Translation gives CASSHDGPYNEQFF.

CDR3 DNA sequence: TGTGCCAGCATTCCCGGACAGGGGGCCTTCTACGAGCAGTACTTC. Amino acid sequence: CASIPGQGAFYEQYF. This chain joins TRBV6-1 and TRBJ2-7; TRBD1 matches 11 bases. With 7 bases clipped from V and 3 bases from J, the junction kept 8 bases outside the gene matches. The CDR3 is 15 amino acids. Germline CDR1 MNHNS, CDR2 SASEGT.

This clone appeared a single time. This sequence joins TRBV7-6 and TRBJ2-3; D not certain. Germline CDR1 reads SGHVS; CDR2 reads FNYEAQ. CDR3 size: 13 residues. The germline V and J ends were trimmed by 0 bases and 5 bases, with 6 bases remaining between them. The CDR3 nucleotides are TGTGCCAGCAGCTTAGCAGGCGGAGATACGCAGTATTTT. Its translation is CASSLAGGDTQYF.

CDR3: CASSTQLETGELFF. The CDR3 nucleotides are TGTGCCAGCAGCACACAACTAGAGACCGGGGAGCTGTTTTTT. The genes are TRBV7-9 and TRBJ2-2; a weak D match, TRBD2 (5 bases). Germline V gene sequence: CDR1 SEHNR, CDR2 FQNEAQ (reference sequence). V lost 5 bases, J lost 5 bases, and 12 bases lay in between. The CDR3 is made up of 14 amino acids.

This chain connects TRBV19 to TRBJ1-5, with D unclear. V lost 5 bases to trimming and J lost 4 bases, with 12 bases between them. The CDR3 has 14 amino acids. Germline-derived CDR1 and CDR2 are LNHDA and SQIVND (reference sequence). The CDR3 coding sequence is TGTGCCAGTAGTCCCCGGAGTGGGAATCAGCCCCAGCATTTT. It encodes CASSPRSGNQPQHF.

The chain is built from TRBV11-3 and TRBJ1-1; a weak D match, TRBD1 (5 bases). CDR3 length: 15 residues. In germline, CDR1 is SGHNT, CDR2 YENEEA. With 3 bases removed from V and 1 base from J, the gap between germline ends came to 12 bases. The CDR3 region is CASSLGMGGNTEAFF. Written as DNA, the CDR3 is TGTGCCAGCAGCTTGGGCATGGGGGGGAACACTGAAGCTTTCTTT. Looking up the rest from reference TRBV11-3 and TRBJ1-1 gives the full variable domain: EAGVVQSPRYKIIEKKQPVAFWCNPISGHNTLYWYLQNLGQGPELLIRYENEEAVDDSQLPKDRFSAERLKGVDSTLKIQPAELGDSAVYLCASSLGMGGNTEAFFGQGTRLTVV.

This chain links TRBV29-1 with TRBJ2-7, with 11 bases aligning to TRBD2. Looked up from germline, CDR1 is SQVTM and CDR2 is ANQGSEA. The CDR3 spans 13 residues. Germline trimming cut 5 bases from V and 5 bases from J; bases unmatched to any gene: 5. CDR3 DNA sequence: TGCAGCGTTTCGACTAGCGGGGAACACGAGCAGTACTTC. This sequence encodes CSVSTSGEHEQYF.

V usage is TRBV6-6 and J usage is TRBJ2-7; 12 nucleotides line up with TRBD2. The V gene's germline CDR1 is MNHNY and CDR2 SVGAGI (reference sequence). The V gene end was trimmed by 8 bases and the J gene end by 3 bases; junction bases not matched to a gene: 5. The CDR3 loop spans 14 amino acids. CDR3 residues: CASRRTSGVYEQYF. CDR3 DNA sequence: TGTGCCAGCCGTAGGACTAGCGGGGTCTACGAGCAGTACTTC.

The rearrangement joins TRBV6-1 to TRBJ2-7; possible D gene TRBD2, 5 bases. Trimming left V 8 bases short and J 1 base short, with 12 bases between. Germline CDR1 MNHNS, CDR2 SASEGT. The length of the CDR3 is 13 residues. The CDR3 is CASGTGLSYEQYF. The CDR3 DNA reads as TGTGCCAGCGGAACGGGGTTGTCCTACGAGCAGTACTTC.

The V and J genes are TRBV27 and TRBJ1-1; no clear D. The CDR3 is 16 amino acids. Trimming stripped 7 bases from V and 0 bases from J, with 18 bases between. Germline CDR1 and CDR2: MNHEY and SMNVEV (reference sequence). The CDR3, as DNA: TGTGCCAGCATGGGGTTTGGCCGTATAATGAACACTGAAGCTTTCTTT. Translated, it gives CASMGFGRIMNTEAFF.

CDR3 sequence (DNA): TGTGCCAGCACCAATCTAAGACAGGGGCCAAGCTCTGGAAACACCATATATTTT. It yields the protein CASTNLRQGPSSGNTIYF. This sequence joins TRBV5-4 and TRBJ1-3, with 8 bases lining up with TRBD1. The ends lost 6 bases at V and 0 bases at J; junction bases unmatched: 14. Germline-derived CDR1 and CDR2 are SGHNT and YYREEE (reference sequence). The CDR3 covers 18 residues.

To note about this clone: An end of the junction does not agree with germline; a read error may underlie this. This chain links TRBV6-5 with TRBJ1-2; D gene ambiguous. The CDR3 is 11 amino acids. Germline loops: CDR1 MNHEY, CDR2 SVGAGI. The CDR3 region is CASSNSLGYTF. The CDR3 DNA follows: TGTGCCAGCAGTAACTCCTTGGGCTACACCTTC.

V gene TRBV5-1 combines with J gene TRBJ2-7; D is unclear. Between the trimmed V and J ends, which lost 4 bases and 5 bases, there was a span of 13 bases. There are 13 residues in the CDR3. CDR1 is SGHRS and CDR2 is YFSETQ in the germline V gene. The CDR3 bases are TGCGCCAGCAGCCTCTTGAACAACGACGAGCAGTACTTC. This codes for CASSLLNNDEQYF.

This clone appeared a single time. J is TRBJ1-6 and V is TRBV11-2; 7 nucleotides match TRBD1. Trimming cost V 1 base and J 10 bases; bases outside gene matches: 7. Germline V gene lookup returns CDR1 SGHAT and CDR2 FQNNGV. The CDR3 is made up of 15 amino acids. CDR3 residues: CASSLVRGRRSPLHF. DNA of the CDR3: TGTGCCAGCAGCTTAGTGAGGGGGCGCAGATCACCCCTCCACTTT.

The gene calls are TRBV10-3 and TRBJ1-3; D is unresolved. The germline CDR1 and CDR2 sequences are ENHRY and SYGVKD. V was cut by 3 bases and J by 0 bases, with 9 bases left in between. CDR3 length: 15 residues. The CDR3 DNA is TGTGCCATCAGTGAAACCGGGCGCTCTGGAAACACCATATATTTT. The encoded protein is CAISETGRSGNTIYF.

This rearrangement joins TRBV11-2 to TRBJ2-3; D unclear. V gave up 5 bases and J gave up 5 bases, with 11 bases separating them. Germline assignment: CDR1 SGHAT and CDR2 FQNNGV. This CDR3 is built from 13 residues. The CDR3, as DNA: TGTGCCAGCAGCCCTCGGATGTTAGATACGCAGTATTTT. Its translation is CASSPRMLDTQYF.